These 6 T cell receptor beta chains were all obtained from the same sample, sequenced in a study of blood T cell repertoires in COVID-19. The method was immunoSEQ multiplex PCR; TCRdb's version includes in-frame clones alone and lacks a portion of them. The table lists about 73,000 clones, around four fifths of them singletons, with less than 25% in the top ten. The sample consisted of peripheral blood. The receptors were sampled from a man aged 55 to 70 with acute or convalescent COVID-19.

The CDR3 DNA is TGCGCCAGCAGCCAATCTGTGAACACTGAAGCTTTCTTT. Protein sequence: CASSQSVNTEAFF. The chain uses TRBV4-1 and TRBJ1-1; D unresolved. Germline lookup yields CDR1 MGHRA and CDR2 YSYEKL. The V end was cut by 2 bases, the J end by 0 bases, with 4 bases between. The CDR3 is made up of 13 amino acids.

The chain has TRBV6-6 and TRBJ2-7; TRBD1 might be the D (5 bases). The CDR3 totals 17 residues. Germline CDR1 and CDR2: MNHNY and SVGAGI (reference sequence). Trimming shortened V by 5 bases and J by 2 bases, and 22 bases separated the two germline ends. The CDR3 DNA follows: TGTGCCAGCAGTCCCACGATGCTCCAGGGTCCCCCCTACGAGCAGTACTTC. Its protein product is CASSPTMLQGPPYEQYF.

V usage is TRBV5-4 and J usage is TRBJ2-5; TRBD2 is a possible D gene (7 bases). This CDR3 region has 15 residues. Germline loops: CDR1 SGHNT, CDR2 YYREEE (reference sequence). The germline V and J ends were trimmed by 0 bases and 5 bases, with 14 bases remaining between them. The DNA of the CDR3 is TGTGCCAGCAGCTTGGAGGGGGGGGCCGGGGAGACCCAGTACTTC. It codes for CASSLEGGAGETQYF. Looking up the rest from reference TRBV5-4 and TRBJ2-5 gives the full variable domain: ETGVTQSPTHLIKTRGQQVTLRCSSQSGHNTVSWYQQALGQGPQFIFQYYREEENGRGNFPPRFSGLQFPNYSSELNVNALELDDSALYLCASSLEGGAGETQYFGPGTRLLVL.

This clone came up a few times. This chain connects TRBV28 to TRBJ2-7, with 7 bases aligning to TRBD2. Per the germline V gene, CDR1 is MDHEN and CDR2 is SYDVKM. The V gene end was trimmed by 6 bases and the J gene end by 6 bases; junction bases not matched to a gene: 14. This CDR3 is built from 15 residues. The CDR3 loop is CASSPPSALALEQYF. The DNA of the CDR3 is TGTGCCAGCAGCCCCCCAAGTGCACTAGCGCTCGAGCAGTACTTC.

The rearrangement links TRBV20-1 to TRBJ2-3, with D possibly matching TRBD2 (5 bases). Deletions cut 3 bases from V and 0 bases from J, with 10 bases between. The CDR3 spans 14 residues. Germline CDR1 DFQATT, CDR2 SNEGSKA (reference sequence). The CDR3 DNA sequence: TGCAGTGCTAGTGGACTTCCTAGCACAGATACGCAGTATTTT. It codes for CSASGLPSTDTQYF.

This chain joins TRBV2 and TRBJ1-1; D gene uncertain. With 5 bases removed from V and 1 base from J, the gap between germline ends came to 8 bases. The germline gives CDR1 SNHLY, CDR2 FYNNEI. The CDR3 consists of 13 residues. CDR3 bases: TGTGCCAGCAGTCAGTGGAGGAACACTGAAGCTTTCTTT. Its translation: CASSQWRNTEAFF.